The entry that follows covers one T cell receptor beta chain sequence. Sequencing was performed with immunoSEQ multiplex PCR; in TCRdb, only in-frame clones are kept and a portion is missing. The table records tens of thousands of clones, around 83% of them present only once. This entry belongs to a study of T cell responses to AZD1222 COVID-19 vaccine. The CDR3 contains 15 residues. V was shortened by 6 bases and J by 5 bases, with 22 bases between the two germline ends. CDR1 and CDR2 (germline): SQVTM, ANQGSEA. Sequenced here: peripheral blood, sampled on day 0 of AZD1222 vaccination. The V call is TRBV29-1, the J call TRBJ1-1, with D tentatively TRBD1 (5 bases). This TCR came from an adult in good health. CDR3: CSVAGGEGWRTEAFF. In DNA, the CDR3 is TGCAGCGTCGCCGGGGGTGAGGGGTGGAGGACTGAAGCTTTCTTT.